Listed below are T cell receptor beta chains from one sample, sequenced in a study of T cell clones after liver transplantation. Sequenced by immunoSEQ multiplex PCR; TCRdb stores in-frame clones only, minus some. The repertoire holds some 15,000 clones, with roughly 84% as singletons. The source was CD8+ T cells from blood, collected approximately 43 months after liver transplant. These receptors were obtained from a human patient who received a liver transplant. Some T cells may be provided by the graft donor. The CDR3 runs from the conserved cysteine through the conserved F or W. D genes are given only for firm matches. For some rows the clone size is stated as once, few or many, or as a class when expanded; others skip it.

d_gene	abundance	j_gene	len	v_gene	CDR3nt	CDR3aa
NA	NA	TRBJ2-3	16	TRBV5-1	TGCGCCAGCAGCCCGATGGCAGGCCCAATGGGCAATACGCAGTATTTT	CASSPMAGPMGNTQYF
TRBD1	few	TRBJ2-2	16	TRBV27	TGTGCCAGCAGTTCAGGCATGGACAGGACGGCCGGGGAGCTGTTTTTT	CASSSGMDRTAGELFF
NA	NA	TRBJ2-1	14	TRBV4-1	TGCGCCAGCAGCCAAGTCCATGTCGGCAATGAGCAGTTCTTC	CASSQVHVGNEQFF
NA	NA	TRBJ2-7	15	TRBV4-1	TGCGCCAGCAGCCAAGTCCAGGGAAACTCCTACGAGCAGTACTTC	CASSQVQGNSYEQYF
NA	medium-sized	TRBJ2-1	14	TRBV9	TGTGCCAGCAGCGTCTACGGACAGTCTTATGAGCAGTTCTTC	CASSVYGQSYEQFF
NA	once	TRBJ2-7	15	TRBV10-3	TGTGCCATCAGTGAGTCACAGGCCTGGCCCTACGAGCAGTACTTC	CAISESQAWPYEQYF
NA	NA	TRBJ2-7	12	TRBV27	TGTGCCATCACCGGGGACATGGGCGAGCAGTACTTC	CAITGDMGEQYF
TRBD2	NA	TRBJ2-1	15	TRBV18	TGTGCCAGCTCACTTCTAGCGGGAGACGGAAATGAGCAGTTCTTC	CASSLLAGDGNEQFF
TRBD2	NA	TRBJ2-7	17	TRBV5-4	TGTGCCAGCAGCCCCCCGGGGACTAGCGGGAGGGCGTACGAGCAGTACTTC	CASSPPGTSGRAYEQYF
TRBD2	NA	TRBJ2-7	16	TRBV4-3	TGCGCCAGCAGCCAAGTAGCGGGGGGGCCAAGCTACGAGCAGTACTTC	CASSQVAGGPSYEQYF
NA	NA	TRBJ2-3	15	TRBV18	TGTGCCAGCTCACCACAGACGGGAGCGGCAGATACGCAGTATTTT	CASSPQTGAADTQYF
TRBD1	NA	TRBJ1-1	13	TRBV27	TGTGCCAGCAGTTTAGGTCAGGGGGCTGAAGCTTTCTTT	CASSLGQGAEAFF
NA	medium-sized	TRBJ2-1	12	TRBV28	TGTGCCAGCAGCCTAACTGGGGATGAGCAGTTCTTC	CASSLTGDEQFF
NA	NA	TRBJ1-5	13	TRBV5-1	TGCGCCAGCAGCTTGGGAGGGGATCAGCCCCAGCATTTT	CASSLGGDQPQHF
NA	NA	TRBJ2-7	12	TRBV5-4	TGTGCCAGCAGCTTCTCAGGGCTAGAGCAGTACTTC	CASSFSGLEQYF
TRBD1	NA	TRBJ2-7	13	TRBV10-2	TGCGCCAGCAGTGGGGACAGGGTGTACGAGCAGTACTTC	CASSGDRVYEQYF
NA	NA	TRBJ1-2	15	TRBV19	TGTGCCAGTAGTACTTGGCGGCGAGGTGACTATGGCTACACCTTC	CASSTWRRGDYGYTF
NA	NA	TRBJ2-7	14	TRBV19	TGTGCCAGTTCGATCACTCCTCCTTACTACGAGCAGTACTTC	CASSITPPYYEQYF
NA	NA	TRBJ1-1	13	TRBV7-8	TGTGCCAGCAGCTTAGTGGCTAACACTGAAGCTTTCTTT	CASSLVANTEAFF
NA	NA	TRBJ1-1	14	TRBV27	TGTGCCAGCAGTTTCCCAGGGCAGAACACTGAAGCTTTCTTT	CASSFPGQNTEAFF
NA	few	TRBJ2-1	16	TRBV6-5	TGTGCCAGCAGTTACTCCAGGGAAAGCTCCTACAATGAGCAGTTCTTC	CASSYSRESSYNEQFF
NA	NA	TRBJ2-3	17	TRBV11-2	TGTGCCAGCAGCTTAGATTTCCAGCGTTCCAACACAGATACGCAGTATTTT	CASSLDFQRSNTDTQYF
TRBD1	few	TRBJ1-1	14	TRBV5-8	TGTGCCAGCAGCTGGACAGGGTTGAACACTGAAGCTTTCTTT	CASSWTGLNTEAFF
TRBD1	NA	TRBJ2-5	13	TRBV27	TGTGCCAGCAGTTGGGACAGTCAAGAGACCCAGTACTTC	CASSWDSQETQYF
NA	NA	TRBJ1-1	14	TRBV7-3	TGTGCCAGCAGCGAATCGGGGTTCGGGGATGAAGCTTTCTTT	CASSESGFGDEAFF
NA	NA	TRBJ1-1	12	TRBV27	TGTGCCAGTACTGGGGCCGAAACTGAAGCTTTCTTT	CASTGAETEAFF
NA	NA	TRBJ2-7	14	TRBV4-3	TGCGCCAGCAGCGAGGGGGTACAAGACTACGAGCAGTACTTC	CASSEGVQDYEQYF
TRBD1	NA	TRBJ1-2	15	TRBV2	TGTGCCAGCAGTGGGGGACAGGGCTTACTATTTGGCTACACCTTC	CASSGGQGLLFGYTF
NA	NA	TRBJ2-1	15	TRBV9	TGTGCCAGCAGCGTAGGTCGGACTACCCGAAATGAGCAGTTCTTC	CASSVGRTTRNEQFF
NA	NA	TRBJ2-7	12	TRBV6-5	TGTGCCAGCAGTTACTCGATCGACGAGCAGTACTTC	CASSYSIDEQYF
NA	NA	TRBJ1-1	12	TRBV5-4	TGTGCCAGCAGCCCCGGGAACACTGAAGCTTTCTTT	CASSPGNTEAFF
NA	NA	TRBJ2-2	14	TRBV16	TGTGCCAGCAGCCAATCTGGGGCCACCGGGGAGCTGTTTTTT	CASSQSGATGELFF
TRBD2	NA	TRBJ2-3	16	TRBV19	TGTGCCAGTAGTATTAATAGCGGGGGGCCGGCAGATACGCAGTATTTT	CASSINSGGPADTQYF
NA	NA	TRBJ2-7	16	TRBV5-1	TGCGCCAGCAGCTTGGTGGGGGGGACATACTCCTACGAGCAGTACTTC	CASSLVGGTYSYEQYF
NA	NA	TRBJ2-3	12	TRBV9	TGTGCCAGCAGCGTAGTGGGAGATACGCAGTATTTT	CASSVVGDTQYF
NA	NA	TRBJ1-1	12	TRBV29-1	TGCAGCGTTGAAGATCCGGCGGCTGGAGCTTTCTTT	CSVEDPAAGAFF